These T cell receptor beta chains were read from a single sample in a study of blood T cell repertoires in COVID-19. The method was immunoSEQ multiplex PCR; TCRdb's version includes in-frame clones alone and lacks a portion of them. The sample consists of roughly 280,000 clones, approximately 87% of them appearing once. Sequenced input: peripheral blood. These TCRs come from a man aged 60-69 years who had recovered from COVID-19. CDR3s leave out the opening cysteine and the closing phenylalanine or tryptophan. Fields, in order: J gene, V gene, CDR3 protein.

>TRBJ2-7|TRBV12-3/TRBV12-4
ASSFEAYEQY
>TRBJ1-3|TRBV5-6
ASSLGQTRFSGNTIY
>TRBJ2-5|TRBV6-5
ASTQLAGGKTQY
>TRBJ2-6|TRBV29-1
SVEGSSGANVLT
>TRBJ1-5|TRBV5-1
ASSYGGGNQPQH
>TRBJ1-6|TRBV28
ASSGGGYSPLH
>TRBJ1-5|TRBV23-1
ASSCLRGQPQH
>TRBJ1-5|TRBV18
AKGTGGGNSNQPQH
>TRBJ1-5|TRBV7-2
ASSRQEYQPQH
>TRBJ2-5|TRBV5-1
ASSLAGAGNQETQY
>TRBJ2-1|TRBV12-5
ASGFRDRVSNEQF
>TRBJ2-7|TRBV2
ASRTDYEQY
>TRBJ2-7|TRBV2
ASSPRLAGGIYEQY
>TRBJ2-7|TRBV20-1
SANRGDEQY
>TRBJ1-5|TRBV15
ATSRDANQPQH
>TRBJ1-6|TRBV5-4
ASSLRTGTNSPLH
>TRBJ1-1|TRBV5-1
ASSPGQTNTEAF
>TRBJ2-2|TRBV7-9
ASSQGQGNTGELF
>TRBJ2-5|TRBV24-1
ATSDPDRFQETQY
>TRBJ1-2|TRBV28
ASSLWFSGEGGYT
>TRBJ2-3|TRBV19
ASSPGLRSTDTQY
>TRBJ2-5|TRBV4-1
ASSLRVPAGSGETQY
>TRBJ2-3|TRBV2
ASSEGLINTDTQY
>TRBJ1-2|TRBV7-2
ASSPRQGLYGYT
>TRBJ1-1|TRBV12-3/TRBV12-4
ASRIGGTEAF
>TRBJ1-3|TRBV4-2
ASSQGRSGNTIY
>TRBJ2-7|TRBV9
ASSVGHRGASYEQY
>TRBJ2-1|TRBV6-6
ASSYPQGVDEQF
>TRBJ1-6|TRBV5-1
ASSLGLENSPLH
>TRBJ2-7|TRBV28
ASRRQGPTYEQY
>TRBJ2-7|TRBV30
AWSPGTSANEQY
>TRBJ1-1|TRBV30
ATQTGTGATEAF
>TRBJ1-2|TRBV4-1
ASSQANTGARGYGYT
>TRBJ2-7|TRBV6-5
ANGVDRTYEQY
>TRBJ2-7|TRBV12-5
ASRGQGPYEQY
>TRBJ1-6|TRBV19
ASSPPGAGESPLH
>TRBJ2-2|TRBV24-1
ATASGTANTGELF
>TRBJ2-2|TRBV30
AWSVHVWDRGPRLRKTGELF
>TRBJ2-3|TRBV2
ASSEELAVTDTQY
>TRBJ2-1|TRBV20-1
SASNLGQGSEQF
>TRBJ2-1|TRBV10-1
ASAGLAGAYNEQF
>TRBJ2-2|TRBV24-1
ATSDPRRRTGELF
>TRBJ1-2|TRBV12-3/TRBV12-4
ASSFSGAGGYT
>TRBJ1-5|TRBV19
ASRQGASNQPQH
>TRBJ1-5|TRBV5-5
ASSPRGDHTNQPQH
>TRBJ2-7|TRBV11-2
ASGLAGISYEQY
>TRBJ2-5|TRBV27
ASSFGLAGGQGETQY
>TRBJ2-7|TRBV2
ASSESQAGAYEQY
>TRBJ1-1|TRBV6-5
ASSPTRGAEAF
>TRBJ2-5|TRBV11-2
ASSFGGQETQY
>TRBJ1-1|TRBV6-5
ASTRGGEGAAF
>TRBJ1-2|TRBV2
ASCRGQGATGYT
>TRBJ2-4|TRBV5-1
ASSLDRVAKNIQY
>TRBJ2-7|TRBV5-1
ASGRGAYEQY